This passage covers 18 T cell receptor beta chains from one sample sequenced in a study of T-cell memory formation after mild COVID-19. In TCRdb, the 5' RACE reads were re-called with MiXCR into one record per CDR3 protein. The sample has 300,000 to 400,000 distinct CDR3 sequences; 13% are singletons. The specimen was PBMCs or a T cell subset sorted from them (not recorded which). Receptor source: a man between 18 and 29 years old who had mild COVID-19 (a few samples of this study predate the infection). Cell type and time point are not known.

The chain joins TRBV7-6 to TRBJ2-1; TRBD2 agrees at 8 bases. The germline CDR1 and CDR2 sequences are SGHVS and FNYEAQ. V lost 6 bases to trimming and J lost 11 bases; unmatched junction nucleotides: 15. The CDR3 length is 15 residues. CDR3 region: CASSPPGTRSMKQFF. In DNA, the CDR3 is TGTGCCAGCAGTCCCCCCGGGACTAGATCAATGAAGCAGTTCTTC.

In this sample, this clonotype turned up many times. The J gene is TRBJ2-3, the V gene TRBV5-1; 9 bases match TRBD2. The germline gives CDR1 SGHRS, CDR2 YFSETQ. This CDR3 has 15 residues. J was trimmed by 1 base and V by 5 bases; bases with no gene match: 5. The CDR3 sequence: CASSPSSGGTDTQYF. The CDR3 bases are TGCGCCAGCAGTCCCTCTAGCGGGGGCACAGATACGCAGTATTTT.

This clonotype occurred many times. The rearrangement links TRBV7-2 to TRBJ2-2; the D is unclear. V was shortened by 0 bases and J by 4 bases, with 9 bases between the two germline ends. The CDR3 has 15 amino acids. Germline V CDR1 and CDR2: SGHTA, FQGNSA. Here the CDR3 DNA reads TGTGCCAGCAGCTTAGCAGGGCAAGGCACCGGGGAGCTGTTTTTT. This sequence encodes CASSLAGQGTGELFF.

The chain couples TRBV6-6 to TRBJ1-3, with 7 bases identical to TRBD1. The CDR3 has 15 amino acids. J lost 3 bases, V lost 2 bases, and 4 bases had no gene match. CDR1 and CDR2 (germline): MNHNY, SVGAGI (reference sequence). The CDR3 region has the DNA TGTGCCAGCAGTTACGCGACAGGGTTTGGAAACACCATATATTTT. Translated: CASSYATGFGNTIYF.

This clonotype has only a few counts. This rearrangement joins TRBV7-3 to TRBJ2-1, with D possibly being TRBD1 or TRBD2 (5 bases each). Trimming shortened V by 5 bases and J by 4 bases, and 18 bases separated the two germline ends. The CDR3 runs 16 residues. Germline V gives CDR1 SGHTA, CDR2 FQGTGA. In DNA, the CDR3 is TGTGCCAGCAGCGCCACGCATTCGGGGCTATACAATGAGCAGTTCTTC. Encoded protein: CASSATHSGLYNEQFF.

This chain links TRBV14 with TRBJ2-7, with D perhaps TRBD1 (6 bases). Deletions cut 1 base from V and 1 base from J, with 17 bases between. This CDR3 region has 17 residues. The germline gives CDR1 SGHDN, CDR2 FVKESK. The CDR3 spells CASSQGTLRDTSYEQYF. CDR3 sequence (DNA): TGTGCCAGCAGCCAAGGGACTCTTCGGGACACATCCTACGAGCAGTACTTC.

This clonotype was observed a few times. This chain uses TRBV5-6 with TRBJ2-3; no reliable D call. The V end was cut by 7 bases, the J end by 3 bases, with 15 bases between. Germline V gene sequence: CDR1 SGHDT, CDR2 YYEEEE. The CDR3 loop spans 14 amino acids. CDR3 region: CASGMAVSTDTQYF. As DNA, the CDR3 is TGTGCCAGCGGCATGGCGGTCTCAACAGATACGCAGTATTTT.

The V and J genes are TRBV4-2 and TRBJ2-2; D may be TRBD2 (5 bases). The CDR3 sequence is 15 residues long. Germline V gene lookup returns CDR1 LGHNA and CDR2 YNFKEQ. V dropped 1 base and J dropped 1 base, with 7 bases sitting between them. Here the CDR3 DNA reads TGTGCCAGCAGCCAAGGGAGGCAGAACACCGGGGAGCTGTTTTTT. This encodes CASSQGRQNTGELFF.

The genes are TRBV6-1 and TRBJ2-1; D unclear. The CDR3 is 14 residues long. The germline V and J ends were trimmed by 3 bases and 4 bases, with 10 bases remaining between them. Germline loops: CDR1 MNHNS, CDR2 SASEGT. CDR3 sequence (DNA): TGTGCCAGCAGTGACAGTTCAATTTACAATGAGCAGTTCTTC. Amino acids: CASSDSSIYNEQFF.

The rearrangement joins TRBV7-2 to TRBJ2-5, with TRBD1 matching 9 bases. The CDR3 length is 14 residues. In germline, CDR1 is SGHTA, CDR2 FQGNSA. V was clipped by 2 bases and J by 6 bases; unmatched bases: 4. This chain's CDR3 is CASSLTGGAKTQYF. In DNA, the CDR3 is TGTGCCAGCAGCTTAACAGGGGGCGCGAAGACCCAGTACTTC.

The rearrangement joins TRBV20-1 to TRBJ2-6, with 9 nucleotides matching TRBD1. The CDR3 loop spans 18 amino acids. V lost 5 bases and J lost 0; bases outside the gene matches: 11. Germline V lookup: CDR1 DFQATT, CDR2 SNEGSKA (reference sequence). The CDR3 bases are TGCAGTGCTGGGACTCGGGACAGGGCCCTCTCTGGGGCCAACGTCCTGACTTTC. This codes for CSAGTRDRALSGANVLTF.

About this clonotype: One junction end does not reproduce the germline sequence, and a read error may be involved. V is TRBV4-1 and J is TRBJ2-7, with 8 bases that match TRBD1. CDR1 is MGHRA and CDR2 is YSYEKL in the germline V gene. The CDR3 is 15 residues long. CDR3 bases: TGCGCCAGCGGCCAGATCCGACAGGGGTCCTACGAGCAGTACTTC. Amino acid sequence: CASGQIRQGSYEQYF.

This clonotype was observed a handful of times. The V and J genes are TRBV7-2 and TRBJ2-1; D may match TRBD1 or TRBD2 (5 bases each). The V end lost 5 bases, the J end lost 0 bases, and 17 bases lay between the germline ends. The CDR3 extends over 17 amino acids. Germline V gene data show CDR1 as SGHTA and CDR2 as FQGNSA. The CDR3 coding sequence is TGTGCCAGCAGCCCCCATAGCGAGGGGTTCTCCTACAATGAGCAGTTCTTC. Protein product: CASSPHSEGFSYNEQFF.

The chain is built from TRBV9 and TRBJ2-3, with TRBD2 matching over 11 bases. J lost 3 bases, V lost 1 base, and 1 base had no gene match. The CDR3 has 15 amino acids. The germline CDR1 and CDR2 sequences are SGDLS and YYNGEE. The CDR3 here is CASSVTSGGTDTQYF. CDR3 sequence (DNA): TGTGCCAGCAGCGTAACTAGCGGGGGAACAGATACGCAGTATTTT.

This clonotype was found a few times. DNA for the CDR3: TGCAGCGTCTCCCGAGTGGAGACCCAGTACTTC. This sequence encodes CSVSRVETQYF. The rearrangement links TRBV29-1 to TRBJ2-5; D is ambiguous. Germline values: CDR1 SQVTM, CDR2 ANQGSEA. The CDR3 loop spans 11 amino acids. V was cut by 6 bases and J by 5 bases, with 10 bases left in between.

The DNA for the CDR3 is TGCAGTGGTGGCCCGGCGGGCACAGATACGCAGTATTTT. The encoded protein is CSGGPAGTDTQYF. The rearrangement links TRBV20-1 to TRBJ2-3, with D hard to call. From germline, CDR1 is DFQATT and CDR2 SNEGSKA (reference sequence). This CDR3 contains 13 residues. V lost 7 bases and J lost 1, with 12 bases in between.

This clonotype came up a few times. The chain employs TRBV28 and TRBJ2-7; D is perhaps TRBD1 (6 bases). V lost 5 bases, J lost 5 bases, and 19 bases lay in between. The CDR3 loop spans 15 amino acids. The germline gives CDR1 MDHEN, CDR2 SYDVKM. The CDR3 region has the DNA TGTGCCAGCAGTCTGAGCTCTGGGGACACTCACGAGCAGTACGTC. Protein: CASSLSSGDTHEQYV.

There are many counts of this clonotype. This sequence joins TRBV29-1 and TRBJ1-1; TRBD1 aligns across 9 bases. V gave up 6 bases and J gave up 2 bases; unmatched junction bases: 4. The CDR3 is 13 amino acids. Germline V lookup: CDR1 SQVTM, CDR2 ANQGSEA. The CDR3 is CSVGDRANTEAFF. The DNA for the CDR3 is TGCAGCGTCGGGGACAGGGCAAACACTGAAGCTTTCTTT. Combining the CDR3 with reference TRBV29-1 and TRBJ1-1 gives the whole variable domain SAVISQKPSRDICQRGTSLTIQCQVDSQVTMMFWYRQQPGQSLTLIATANQGSEATYESGFVIDKFPISRPNLTFSTLTVSNMSPEDSSIYLCSVGDRANTEAFFGQGTRLTVV.